This passage covers 13 T cell receptor beta chains from one sample sequenced in a study of T cells expressing NK-cell markers. One entry per CDR3 protein, without DNA, is what TCRdb gives after re-calling the 5' RACE reads. This repertoire includes about 460,000 distinct CDR3 sequences. The sample taken for sequencing was blood T cells: a sorted CD56 or NKG2C T cell subset, CD4+ or CD8+ T cells, or bulk PBMC T cells (not recorded which). Source of these receptors: a woman aged 45-65 years in good health.

The V call is TRBV28, the J call TRBJ2-7. The CDR3 runs 14 residues. Germline V gene sequence: CDR1 MDHEN, CDR2 SYDVKM. The CDR3 here is CASLGSSKSYEQYF.

The chain employs TRBV20-1 and TRBJ1-4; TCRdb's assignment of TRBD1 cannot be checked, as there is no DNA. There are 13 residues in the CDR3. Germline V gene sequence: CDR1 DFQATT, CDR2 SNEGSKA (reference sequence). The CDR3 sequence: CSALAGGSQKLFF.

This sequence joins TRBV7-8 and TRBJ1-5; TCRdb picks TRBD1, but there is no DNA to check that call. In germline, CDR1 is SGHVS, CDR2 FQNEAQ. The CDR3 consists of 14 residues. CDR3: CASSQSTGSQPQHF.

V is TRBV6-5 and J is TRBJ2-7; TCRdb's D call, TRBD1, is unchecked because there is no DNA. The CDR3 loop spans 15 amino acids. Germline V gene sequence: CDR1 MNHEY, CDR2 SVGAGI. CDR3 region: CASSIQRGVGSGQYF.

The chain carries TRBV12-3 or TRBV12-4 and TRBJ2-7; the TRBD2 assignment by TCRdb is unverifiable without DNA. The length of the CDR3 is 13 residues. The CDR3 protein is CASSFSGSGEQYF.

The chain combines TRBV15 with TRBJ2-3; TCRdb's D call of TRBD2 is untestable without DNA. Germline CDR1 is LNHNV and CDR2 is YYDKDF (reference sequence). The CDR3 covers 18 residues. The CDR3: CATSKLAPGLADTDTQYF.

The rearrangement links TRBV11-2 to TRBJ2-5; no DNA is available, so the TRBD2 call from TCRdb remains unchecked. The CDR3 is 16 amino acids. Germline V lookup: CDR1 SGHAT, CDR2 FQNNGV. This chain's CDR3 is CASSLVGGRAWKTQYF.

This chain links TRBV10-2 with TRBJ2-3. The length of the CDR3 is 16 residues. Germline assignment: CDR1 WSHSY and CDR2 SAAADI. CDR3: CASSSYLATSTDTQYF.

The chain uses TRBV12-3 or TRBV12-4 and TRBJ2-2; absent DNA, TCRdb's TRBD1 call cannot be checked. CDR3 size: 16 residues. This CDR3 is CASSLAGTGDTGELFF.

The chain links TRBV29-1 to TRBJ1-3; with no DNA, the TCRdb D assignment of TRBD1 cannot be verified. The CDR3 is made up of 11 amino acids. Germline V gene lookup returns CDR1 SQVTM and CDR2 ANQGSEA. Here the CDR3 reads CSVDRGDTIYF.

The V gene is TRBV2, the J gene TRBJ2-2; TCRdb's D call, TRBD1, is unchecked because there is no DNA. The CDR3 length is 16 residues. Germline loops: CDR1 SNHLY, CDR2 FYNNEI. The CDR3 region is CASMKDRGVNTGELFF.

The CDR3 is CASSPSSPYNEQFF. The V call is TRBV18, the J call TRBJ2-1. Germline V lookup: CDR1 KGHSH, CDR2 LQKENI. This CDR3 region has 14 residues.

The CDR3 protein is CASTYQAGVGTDTQYF. The chain carries TRBV12-3 or TRBV12-4 and TRBJ2-3; there is no DNA to check the TCRdb D call of TRBD2. CDR3 length: 16 residues.